The 19 T cell receptor beta chains presented below share a single source sample, sequenced in a study of blood T cell repertoires in COVID-19. This table comes from immunoSEQ multiplex PCR, and its TCRdb copy is limited to in-frame clones, with some not included. The data hold fewer than 95,000 clones, with 87% observed a single time. The sequenced sample consisted of peripheral blood. The receptor source for this set is a male donor with acute or convalescent COVID-19.

V gene TRBV18 combines with J gene TRBJ2-1; TRBD2 aligns across 10 bases. Germline V gives CDR1 KGHSH, CDR2 LQKENI. The trim removed 1 base at V and 6 bases at J, leaving 3 bases unmatched. This CDR3 has 15 residues. The CDR3, as DNA: TGTGCCAGCTCACCACTAGCGGGGGGCTCCAATGAGCAGTTCTTC. This sequence encodes CASSPLAGGSNEQFF.

The chain combines TRBV2 with TRBJ2-3; TRBD2 is a possible D gene (6 bases). The CDR3 contains 15 residues. CDR1 is SNHLY, CDR2 FYNNEI, per germline. Trimming stripped 6 bases from V and 2 bases from J, with 15 bases between. The CDR3 is CASSPSASVTDTQYF. The CDR3 nucleotides read TGTGCCAGCAGCCCCTCGGCTAGCGTCACAGATACGCAGTATTTT.

The chain couples TRBV5-4 to TRBJ2-4; a possible D gene is TRBD2 (6 bases). Trimming pared 4 bases from V and 0 bases from J, leaving 26 bases between. The CDR3 loop spans 20 amino acids. The germline CDR1 and CDR2 sequences are SGHNT and YYREEE (reference sequence). The DNA for the CDR3 is TGTGCCAGCAGCCTTTACGGGGGAAAGGGAGTAGGGGTAGCCAAAAACATTCAGTACTTC. Its protein product is CASSLYGGKGVGVAKNIQYF.

This sequence joins TRBV9 and TRBJ2-2, with a tentative D call TRBD2 (5 bases). Trimming took 0 bases from V and 2 from J, leaving 11 bases between them. This CDR3 region has 16 residues. The germline V gene encodes CDR1 SGDLS and CDR2 YYNGEE. The CDR3 DNA reads TGTGCCAGCAGCGTAGAACTAGTGGGCAACACCGGGGAGCTGTTTTTT. Amino acid sequence: CASSVELVGNTGELFF.

The J gene is TRBJ1-6, the V gene TRBV18; D might be TRBD1 (5 bases). Germline CDR1 is KGHSH and CDR2 is LQKENI. V was pared by 4 bases and J by 5 bases, with 9 bases between. The CDR3 covers 14 residues. Written as DNA, the CDR3 is TGTGCCAGCTCACGGGGCGAGGATAATTCACCCCTCCACTTT. Its protein product is CASSRGEDNSPLHF.

V and J are TRBV3-1 (or the pseudogene TRBV3-2) and TRBJ1-3; D is possibly TRBD1 (6 bases). The CDR3 has 15 residues. Per the germline V gene, CDR1 is LGHDT and CDR2 is YNNKEL (reference sequence). The germline V and J ends were trimmed by 2 bases and 2 bases, with 10 bases remaining between them. In nucleotides, the CDR3 is TGTGCCAGCAGCCAAACGTGGGACACTGGAAACACCATATATTTT. Protein product: CASSQTWDTGNTIYF.

The chain is built from TRBV4-1 and TRBJ1-6, with a possible D match to TRBD1 (5 bases). CDR3 length: 20 residues. In germline, CDR1 is MGHRA, CDR2 YSYEKL. V dropped 0 bases and J dropped 0 bases, with 18 bases sitting between them. The CDR3 protein is CASSQESPWRGSSYNSPLHF. The CDR3 DNA follows: TGCGCCAGCAGCCAAGAGTCCCCATGGAGGGGCAGCTCCTATAATTCACCCCTCCACTTT.

The V and J genes are TRBV27 and TRBJ2-6; 7 bases map to TRBD2. V lost 3 bases and J lost 3; bases outside the gene matches: 14. CDR1 and CDR2 (germline): MNHEY, SMNVEV (reference sequence). The CDR3 totals 19 residues. The CDR3 reads CASSFSASFAGDGANVLTF. CDR3 in DNA: TGTGCCAGCAGTTTCTCGGCGAGTTTCGCGGGGGATGGGGCCAACGTCCTGACTTTC. The variable domain in full, completed from reference TRBV27 and TRBJ2-6, reads EAQVTQNPRYLITVTGKKLTVTCSQNMNHEYMSWYRQDPGLGLRQIYYSMNVEVTDKGDVPEGYKVSRKEKRNFPLILESPSPNQTSLYFCASSFSASFAGDGANVLTFGAGSRLTVL.

The chain recombines TRBV6-1 with TRBJ2-2, with D possibly TRBD2 on 6 matching bases. The CDR3 has 15 residues. Germline-derived CDR1 and CDR2 are MNHNS and SASEGT. Trimming pared 2 bases from V and 0 bases from J, leaving 7 bases between. CDR3 amino acids: CASSEPGANTGELFF. The CDR3 DNA is TGTGCCAGCAGTGAACCGGGAGCGAACACCGGGGAGCTGTTTTTT.

The V call is TRBV2, the J call TRBJ1-1, with a weak D call TRBD1 (5 bases). Germline V lookup: CDR1 SNHLY, CDR2 FYNNEI. The CDR3 is 16 residues long. Trimming left V 6 bases short and J 1 base short, with 18 bases between. The CDR3 region is CASSLRGGFSNTEAFF. Written as DNA, the CDR3 is TGTGCCAGCAGCTTGCGCGGGGGGTTTTCGAACACTGAAGCTTTCTTT.

The V gene is TRBV5-6, the J gene TRBJ2-2, with D tentatively TRBD1 (5 bases). This CDR3 comprises 16 residues. Germline-derived CDR1 and CDR2 are SGHDT and YYEEEE. V lost 5 bases and J lost 1, with 15 bases in between. CDR3 sequence (DNA): TGTGCCAGCAGGAAGGACATAGGCTTGAACACCGGGGAGCTGTTTTTT. This codes for CASRKDIGLNTGELFF.

CDR3: CASSSIAGSTDTQYF. DNA of the CDR3: TGTGCCAGCAGTTCGATAGCGGGCAGCACAGATACGCAGTATTTT. The chain links TRBV7-6 to TRBJ2-3, with TRBD2 matching over 7 bases. This CDR3 spans 15 amino acids. The V and J ends lost 6 bases and 0 bases, in that order; junction bases with no gene match: 6. CDR1 and CDR2 from the germline V gene are SGHVS and FNYEAQ.

The rearrangement uses TRBV11-3 and TRBJ2-3; 9 nucleotides line up with TRBD2. Germline lookup yields CDR1 SGHNT and CDR2 YENEEA. With 1 base clipped from V and 14 bases from J, the junction kept 13 bases outside the gene matches. CDR3 size: 15 residues. CDR3 sequence reads: CASSLGSGGPNYLYF. The CDR3 DNA sequence: TGTGCCAGCAGCTTAGGAAGCGGGGGGCCAAATTATCTGTATTTT.

This clone was detected only once. V is TRBV6-5 and J is TRBJ2-7, with TRBD2 matching over 7 bases. J was trimmed by 0 bases and V by 0 bases; bases with no gene match: 2. CDR3 length: 15 residues. CDR1 MNHEY and CDR2 SVGAGI come from the germline V gene. The chain's CDR3 is CASSYSGLGSYEQYF. CDR3 sequence (DNA): TGTGCCAGCAGTTACTCTGGACTAGGCTCCTACGAGCAGTACTTC.

This clone was detected only a few times. The gene calls are TRBV18 and TRBJ2-2, with D possibly TRBD2 on 6 matching bases. CDR1 KGHSH and CDR2 LQKENI come from the germline V gene. The germline V and J ends were trimmed by 8 bases and 0 bases, with 13 bases remaining between them. The CDR3 extends over 15 amino acids. The CDR3 is CASVETGANTGELFF. In DNA, the CDR3 is TGTGCCAGCGTGGAAACGGGGGCGAACACCGGGGAGCTGTTTTTT.

V gene TRBV6-6 combines with J gene TRBJ2-7; 9 bases match TRBD1. Germline V gene data show CDR1 as MNHNY and CDR2 as SVGAGI (reference sequence). V was pared by 4 bases and J by 0 bases, with 7 bases of the junction left unmatched. This CDR3 has 16 residues. CDR3 in amino acids: CASSSRGTGYSYEQYF. Written as DNA, the CDR3 is TGTGCCAGCAGTTCCCGGGGGACAGGGTACTCCTACGAGCAGTACTTC.

This clone was observed a handful of times. The chain recombines TRBV5-1 with TRBJ2-5; TRBD2 aligns across 10 bases. From germline, CDR1 is SGHRS and CDR2 YFSETQ. The CDR3 runs 15 residues. Trimming cost V 0 bases and J 5 bases; bases outside gene matches: 4. The CDR3 protein is CASSLVLAGVETQYF. CDR3 nucleotide sequence: TGCGCCAGCAGCTTGGTGCTAGCGGGGGTGGAGACCCAGTACTTC. The full variable domain, completed using reference TRBV5-1 and TRBJ2-5, is KAGVTQTPRYLIKTRGQQVTLSCSPISGHRSVSWYQQTPGQGLQFLFEYFSETQRNKGNFPGRFSGRQFSNSRSEMNVSTLELGDSALYLCASSLVLAGVETQYFGPGTRLLVL.

The genes are TRBV14 and TRBJ1-1; no clear D gene. Germline values: CDR1 SGHDN, CDR2 FVKESK. This CDR3 has 14 residues. Trimming cost V 0 bases and J 7 bases, with 12 bases left between them. CDR3 sequence (DNA): TGTGCCAGCAGCCAAGAGTCGGGAAGAGGTGAAGCTTTCTTT. This sequence encodes CASSQESGRGEAFF.

This chain connects TRBV19 to TRBJ2-7, with 9 bases matching TRBD1. Germline-derived CDR1 and CDR2 are LNHDA and SQIVND (reference sequence). The CDR3 spans 15 residues. The V gene end was trimmed by 9 bases and the J gene end by 6 bases; junction bases not matched to a gene: 15. CDR3 nucleotide sequence: TGTGCCAGCTCCCCGCCCGGGGGACAGGGTGGCGAGCAGTACTTC. It specifies CASSPPGGQGGEQYF.